This T cell receptor (beta chain) was documented in a study of T-cell memory formation after mild COVID-19. Study-wide background: Clusters were largely donor specific. Notes on the study in general: Among clones peaking at day 37 in the second wave, SARS-CoV-2 specificity remained unconfirmed.

The ends were cut back, 0 bases at V and 4 bases at J, with 14 bases in the middle. The CDR3 totals 16 residues. Germline-derived CDR1 and CDR2 are SGDLS and YYNGEE. About this clonotype: Its antigen is unidentified.

TCRdb recomputed calls from the 5' RACE reads with MiXCR, one row per CDR3 protein. The table has approximately 450,000 distinct CDR3 sequences, around a sixth seen once; the top ten hold around 12%. The chain joins TRBV9 to TRBJ2-1; D perhaps matches TRBD2 (6 bases). The clonotype was recovered from an adult woman who had mild COVID-19 (a few samples of this study predate the infection). Cell type and time point are not known. Sequencing was carried out using PBMCs or a T cell subset sorted from them (not recorded which). The CDR3 region is CASSVEAGTPYNEQFF. The CDR3 nucleotides read TGTGCCAGCAGCGTAGAGGCGGGGACCCCTTACAATGAGCAGTTCTTC.